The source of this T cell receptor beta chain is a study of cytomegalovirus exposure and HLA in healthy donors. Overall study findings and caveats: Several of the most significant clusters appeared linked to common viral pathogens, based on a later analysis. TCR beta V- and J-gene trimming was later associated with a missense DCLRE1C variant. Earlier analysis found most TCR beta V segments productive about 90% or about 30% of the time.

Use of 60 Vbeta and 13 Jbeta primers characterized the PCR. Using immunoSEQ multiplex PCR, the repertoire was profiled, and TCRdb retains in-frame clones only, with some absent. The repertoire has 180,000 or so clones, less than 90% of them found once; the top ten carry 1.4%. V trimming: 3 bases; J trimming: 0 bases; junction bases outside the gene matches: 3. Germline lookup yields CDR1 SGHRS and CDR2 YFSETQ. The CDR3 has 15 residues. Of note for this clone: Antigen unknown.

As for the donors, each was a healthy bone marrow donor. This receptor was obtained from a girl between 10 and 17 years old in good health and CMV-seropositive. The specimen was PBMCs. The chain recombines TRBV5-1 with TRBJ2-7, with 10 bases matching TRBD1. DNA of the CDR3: TGCGCCAGCAGCTCGGGGACAGGGGTCTCCTACGAGCAGTACTTC. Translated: CASSSGTGVSYEQYF. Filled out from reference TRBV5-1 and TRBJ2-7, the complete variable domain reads KAGVTQTPRYLIKTRGQQVTLSCSPISGHRSVSWYQQTPGQGLQFLFEYFSETQRNKGNFPGRFSGRQFSNSRSEMNVSTLELGDSALYLCASSSGTGVSYEQYFGPGTRLTVT.